These T cell receptor beta chains were read from a single sample in a study of shared T cell receptors in the human thymus. TCRdb's table, derived via immunoSEQ multiplex PCR, lists solely in-frame clones and lacks some. The data show hundreds of thousands of clones, 75% to 85% seen once. The same sample was also used in a study of human thymus T cells.

The sample was thymocytes. The source of these receptors is a boy under three years old with a congenital heart defect. The CDR3 runs from the conserved cysteine through the conserved F or W. Each record gives: V gene, D gene, clone size, J gene, CDR3 protein, CDR3 DNA. The D gene is left open where the match is weak. Not every row has a clone size; where given, it reads once, few, many or a size class.

V gene: TRBV7-6; D gene: TRBD2; clone size: -; J gene: TRBJ2-2; CDR3 protein: CASRAGGPNTGELFF; CDR3 DNA: TGTGCCAGCAGGGCGGGGGGCCCCAACACCGGGGAGCTGTTTTTT
V gene: TRBV25-1; D gene: TRBD1; clone size: once; J gene: TRBJ1-4; CDR3 protein: CASSERKQGSEKLFF; CDR3 DNA: TGTGCCAGCAGTGAAAGGAAACAGGGGAGTGAAAAACTGTTTTTT
V gene: TRBV4-2; D gene: -; clone size: -; J gene: TRBJ1-3; CDR3 protein: CASSLKQGVPNTIYF; CDR3 DNA: TGTGCCAGCAGCCTTAAACAGGGTGTCCCGAACACCATATATTTT
V gene: TRBV5-1; D gene: TRBD1; clone size: -; J gene: TRBJ1-2; CDR3 protein: CASRGQGLSYGYTF; CDR3 DNA: TGCGCCAGCAGAGGACAGGGTCTTAGTTATGGCTACACCTTC
V gene: TRBV28; D gene: TRBD2; clone size: -; J gene: TRBJ2-5; CDR3 protein: CASSVAGAGETQYF; CDR3 DNA: TGTGCCAGCAGTGTAGCGGGAGCTGGGGAGACCCAGTACTTC
V gene: TRBV12-5; D gene: TRBD1; clone size: once; J gene: TRBJ2-1; CDR3 protein: CASGPEGQGRVNEQFF; CDR3 DNA: TGTGCTAGTGGCCCCGAGGGACAGGGCAGGGTTAATGAGCAGTTCTTC
V gene: TRBV19; D gene: -; clone size: -; J gene: TRBJ2-3; CDR3 protein: CASSIQPRGGTDTQYF; CDR3 DNA: TGTGCCAGTAGTATCCAACCCAGGGGTGGCACAGATACGCAGTATTTT
V gene: TRBV28; D gene: -; clone size: -; J gene: TRBJ1-1; CDR3 protein: CASRGRVANTEAFF; CDR3 DNA: TGTGCCAGCCGAGGGAGGGTGGCGAACACTGAAGCTTTCTTT
V gene: TRBV5-6; D gene: TRBD1; clone size: -; J gene: TRBJ1-2; CDR3 protein: CASRDRGADGYTF; CDR3 DNA: TGTGCCAGCAGGGACAGGGGGGCCGATGGCTACACCTTC
V gene: TRBV5-1; D gene: TRBD2; clone size: once; J gene: TRBJ2-7; CDR3 protein: CASSLGLAGSYEQYF; CDR3 DNA: TGCGCCAGCAGCTTGGGACTAGCGGGTTCCTACGAGCAGTACTTC
V gene: TRBV18; D gene: -; clone size: -; J gene: TRBJ2-5; CDR3 protein: CASSPPVGAKETQYF; CDR3 DNA: TGTGCCAGCTCACCACCGGTAGGGGCAAAAGAGACCCAGTACTTC
V gene: TRBV29-1; D gene: TRBD1; clone size: -; J gene: TRBJ2-7; CDR3 protein: CSVERDRVYNEQYF; CDR3 DNA: TGCAGCGTTGAAAGGGACAGGGTTTACAACGAGCAGTACTTC
V gene: TRBV2; D gene: -; clone size: -; J gene: TRBJ1-2; CDR3 protein: CASGARTLGYGYTF; CDR3 DNA: TGTGCCAGCGGAGCCCGGACTTTGGGCTATGGCTACACCTTC
V gene: TRBV7-2; D gene: -; clone size: -; J gene: TRBJ2-3; CDR3 protein: CASSPATRIDTQYF; CDR3 DNA: TGTGCCAGCAGCCCAGCGACTAGAATAGATACGCAGTATTTT
V gene: TRBV5-6; D gene: TRBD1; clone size: -; J gene: TRBJ2-4; CDR3 protein: CASSPRNRGLQYF; CDR3 DNA: TGTGCCAGCAGCCCGAGAAACAGGGGACTTCAGTACTTC
V gene: TRBV6-1; D gene: TRBD2; clone size: -; J gene: TRBJ2-5; CDR3 protein: CASYGGDEETQYF; CDR3 DNA: TGTGCCAGCTATGGGGGGGATGAAGAGACCCAGTACTTC
V gene: TRBV5-4; D gene: -; clone size: -; J gene: TRBJ2-7; CDR3 protein: CASSFGKVGTSSYEQYF; CDR3 DNA: TGTGCCAGCAGCTTCGGGAAAGTCGGGACATCGTCCTACGAGCAGTACTTC
V gene: TRBV2; D gene: TRBD2; clone size: -; J gene: TRBJ2-7; CDR3 protein: CASMGLGENEQYF; CDR3 DNA: TGTGCCAGCATGGGACTAGGGGAGAACGAGCAGTACTTC
V gene: TRBV29-1; D gene: TRBD2; clone size: once; J gene: TRBJ2-2; CDR3 protein: CSVGAGGRVTGELFF; CDR3 DNA: TGCAGCGTTGGGGCGGGAGGGCGTGTCACCGGGGAGCTGTTTTTT
V gene: TRBV11-2; D gene: -; clone size: -; J gene: TRBJ1-2; CDR3 protein: CASSPARTETSHTF; CDR3 DNA: TGTGCCAGCAGCCCAGCCCGGACAGAAACGTCCCACACCTTC
V gene: TRBV5-5; D gene: TRBD1; clone size: -; J gene: TRBJ1-1; CDR3 protein: CASSSRTGGKDTEAFF; CDR3 DNA: TGTGCCAGCAGCTCAAGGACAGGGGGCAAGGACACTGAAGCTTTCTTT
V gene: TRBV5-1; D gene: -; clone size: -; J gene: TRBJ2-7; CDR3 protein: CASSRLLDTDYEQYF; CDR3 DNA: TGCGCCAGCAGCCGCCTGTTGGACACCGACTACGAGCAGTACTTC
V gene: TRBV10-3; D gene: TRBD2; clone size: -; J gene: TRBJ2-7; CDR3 protein: CAISGFGLARSYEQYF; CDR3 DNA: TGTGCCATCAGTGGTTTTGGACTAGCGCGTTCCTACGAGCAGTACTTC
V gene: TRBV30; D gene: TRBD2; clone size: -; J gene: TRBJ2-7; CDR3 protein: CAWSRTSGSYEQYF; CDR3 DNA: TGTGCCTGGAGCCGGACTAGCGGGAGTTACGAGCAGTACTTC
V gene: TRBV6-5; D gene: -; clone size: once; J gene: TRBJ1-1; CDR3 protein: CASSTGGGDTEAFF; CDR3 DNA: TGTGCCAGCAGTACGGGAGGGGGAGACACTGAAGCTTTCTTT
V gene: TRBV27; D gene: TRBD1; clone size: -; J gene: TRBJ1-2; CDR3 protein: CASSPLGQGFNYGYTF; CDR3 DNA: TGTGCCAGCAGTCCCCTCGGACAGGGATTCAACTATGGCTACACCTTC
V gene: TRBV27; D gene: TRBD1; clone size: -; J gene: TRBJ2-7; CDR3 protein: CASSLRDRGYEQYF; CDR3 DNA: TGTGCCAGCAGTCTCCGGGACAGGGGCTACGAGCAGTACTTC
V gene: TRBV30; D gene: -; clone size: -; J gene: TRBJ2-2; CDR3 protein: CAWGNGGLTGELFF; CDR3 DNA: TGTGCCTGGGGTAACGGGGGTTTGACCGGGGAGCTGTTTTTT
V gene: TRBV7-9; D gene: TRBD2; clone size: -; J gene: TRBJ2-2; CDR3 protein: CASRLMSGGRGWAGELFF; CDR3 DNA: TGTGCCAGCAGACTTATGAGCGGCGGGAGGGGATGGGCCGGGGAGCTGTTTTTT
V gene: TRBV30; D gene: -; clone size: -; J gene: TRBJ1-1; CDR3 protein: CAWSIRYTEAFF; CDR3 DNA: TGTGCCTGGAGTATCCGTTACACTGAAGCTTTCTTT
V gene: TRBV5-1; D gene: TRBD1; clone size: -; J gene: TRBJ1-2; CDR3 protein: CASMTGAPGTGGIYGYTF; CDR3 DNA: TGCGCCAGCATGACTGGAGCCCCCGGGACAGGGGGCATCTATGGCTACACCTTC
V gene: TRBV18; D gene: TRBD1; clone size: -; J gene: TRBJ1-5; CDR3 protein: CASSPWGGQAQHF; CDR3 DNA: TGTGCCAGCTCACCCTGGGGAGGACAGGCCCAGCATTTT
V gene: TRBV27; D gene: -; clone size: -; J gene: TRBJ2-7; CDR3 protein: CASSSGPGRNEQYF; CDR3 DNA: TGTGCCAGCAGTTCCGGACCAGGGAGGAACGAGCAGTACTTC
V gene: TRBV4-1; D gene: TRBD2; clone size: -; J gene: TRBJ2-1; CDR3 protein: CASSHFIRTSGGGSYNEQFF; CDR3 DNA: TGCGCCAGCAGCCATTTTATCCGAACTAGCGGTGGGGGGTCCTACAATGAGCAGTTCTTC
V gene: TRBV25-1; D gene: TRBD2; clone size: -; J gene: TRBJ2-5; CDR3 protein: CASSLTRGGLEETQYF; CDR3 DNA: TGTGCCAGCAGCCTTACCCGGGGGGGACTAGAAGAGACCCAGTACTTC
V gene: TRBV11-3; D gene: TRBD1; clone size: once; J gene: TRBJ2-7; CDR3 protein: CASSSRDRGNEQYF; CDR3 DNA: TGTGCCAGCAGCTCCCGGGACAGGGGGAACGAGCAGTACTTC
V gene: TRBV5-6; D gene: -; clone size: -; J gene: TRBJ2-7; CDR3 protein: CASSLDSAYEQYF; CDR3 DNA: TGTGCCAGCAGCTTAGACTCGGCTTACGAGCAGTACTTC
V gene: TRBV19; D gene: -; clone size: -; J gene: TRBJ2-4; CDR3 protein: CASPPGPGLAKNIQYF; CDR3 DNA: TGTGCCAGTCCACCGGGCCCAGGGCTAGCCAAAAACATTCAGTACTTC
V gene: TRBV15; D gene: TRBD2; clone size: -; J gene: TRBJ2-1; CDR3 protein: CATSRDSGLAAYNEQFF; CDR3 DNA: TGTGCCACCAGCAGGGACTCCGGGCTAGCGGCTTACAATGAGCAGTTCTTC
V gene: TRBV5-6; D gene: -; clone size: -; J gene: TRBJ2-2; CDR3 protein: CASSLLTGELFF; CDR3 DNA: TGTGCCAGCAGCTTGCTAACCGGGGAGCTGTTTTTT
V gene: TRBV6-5; D gene: -; clone size: -; J gene: TRBJ2-3; CDR3 protein: CASSYLRGTDTQYF; CDR3 DNA: TGTGCCAGCAGTTACTTGCGGGGCACAGATACGCAGTATTTT
V gene: TRBV19; D gene: TRBD2; clone size: -; J gene: TRBJ2-7; CDR3 protein: CASRKGLADYEQYF; CDR3 DNA: TGTGCCAGTAGGAAAGGACTAGCGGACTACGAGCAGTACTTC
V gene: TRBV28; D gene: -; clone size: few; J gene: TRBJ2-5; CDR3 protein: CASADTTYQETQYF; CDR3 DNA: TGTGCCAGCGCGGACACTACCTACCAAGAGACCCAGTACTTC
V gene: TRBV30; D gene: -; clone size: -; J gene: TRBJ2-3; CDR3 protein: CAWMRQGSRIPYTDTQYF; CDR3 DNA: TGTGCCTGGATGCGGCAGGGTAGTCGGATTCCTTACACAGATACGCAGTATTTT